These 32 T cell receptor beta chains share one sample of origin, sequenced in a study of blood T cell repertoires in COVID-19 (dated by TCRdb to the early 2020s). Library preparation employed the immunoSEQ multiplex PCR assay. This is the immuneACCESS table as TCRdb keeps it, with only in-frame sequences that have V and J called. A part of the clones is gone; compared with another copy, unresolved V genes explain less than half, and the rest is unexplained. For this sample there are under 60,000 clones; about 89% appear just once. The biggest ten clones account for 1.6% of the sample. Sequenced input: peripheral blood. The receptors originated from a man aged 60 to 69 with acute or convalescent COVID-19.

The CDR3 sequence is CASSGGTGPEAFF. DNA for the CDR3: TGCGCCAGCAGCGGAGGGACAGGACCTGAAGCTTTCTTT. This chain links TRBV5-1 with TRBJ1-1; 8 bases map to TRBD1. CDR1 is SGHRS and CDR2 is YFSETQ in the germline V gene. This CDR3 has 13 residues. Unmatched junction bases numbered 5, after V lost 4 bases and J lost 6 bases.

The chain combines TRBV19 with TRBJ1-1; D is unresolved. Trimming took 6 bases from V and 6 from J, leaving 14 bases between them. CDR3 length: 13 residues. CDR1 is LNHDA, CDR2 SQIVND, per germline (reference sequence). The DNA for the CDR3 is TGTGCCAGTAGCCATATTCAGGTCCCTGAAGCTTTCTTT. This translates into CASSHIQVPEAFF.

This clone was recorded a few times. This chain links TRBV9 with TRBJ2-4; 9 nucleotides line up with TRBD1. The length of the CDR3 is 16 residues. The V segment lost 4 bases and the J segment 2 bases; nucleotides outside the gene matches: 7. Germline CDR1 SGDLS, CDR2 YYNGEE. The CDR3 DNA reads as TGTGCCAGCAGCCCACAGACAGGGGGGTCCAAAAACATTCAGTACTTC. Translating gives CASSPQTGGSKNIQYF.

The rearrangement links TRBV4-1 to TRBJ1-4; D not certain. Per germline, CDR1 MGHRA and CDR2 YSYEKL. Deletions cut 0 bases from V and 5 bases from J, with 10 bases between. This CDR3 comprises 15 residues. As DNA, the CDR3 is TGCGCCAGCAGCCAAGAGGTCGCGTTGAATGAAAAACTGTTTTTT. Protein sequence: CASSQEVALNEKLFF.

This clone came up once. The chain links TRBV19 to TRBJ1-4; 9 nucleotides line up with TRBD1. The CDR3 runs 14 residues. Trimming took 7 bases from V and 7 from J; bases not matched to a gene: 7. Germline V gene data show CDR1 as LNHDA and CDR2 as SQIVND (reference sequence). The CDR3 bases are TGTGCCAGTACCAGGACAGGGGACGCTGAAAAACTGTTTTTT. This gives the protein CASTRTGDAEKLFF.

The chain couples TRBV6-2 or TRBV6-3 to TRBJ1-5; D gene uncertain. Germline CDR1 MNHEY, CDR2 SVGEGT. The CDR3 extends over 17 amino acids. V was cut by 0 bases and J by 4 bases, with 16 bases left in between. CDR3: CASSYSLAVHSNQPQHF. For the CDR3, the DNA is TGTGCCAGCAGTTACTCGTTGGCGGTGCATTCTAATCAGCCCCAGCATTTT.

This chain joins TRBV28 and TRBJ1-4; 9 nucleotides align to TRBD1. This CDR3 is built from 15 residues. The V segment lost 8 bases and the J segment 6 bases; nucleotides outside the gene matches: 10. CDR1 MDHEN and CDR2 SYDVKM come from the germline V gene. The CDR3 protein is CASGSRDRVDEKLFF. The CDR3 DNA reads as TGTGCCAGCGGATCCAGGGACAGGGTGGATGAAAAACTGTTTTTT.

J is TRBJ1-5 and V is TRBV9; D might be TRBD1 (5 bases). The germline CDR1 and CDR2 sequences are SGDLS and YYNGEE. This CDR3 has 15 residues. V gave up 3 bases and J gave up 0 bases, with 10 bases separating them. CDR3 DNA: TGTGCCAGCAGCGAGACAGCTTATAGCAATCAGCCCCAGCATTTT. It yields the protein CASSETAYSNQPQHF.

This chain connects TRBV13 to TRBJ2-1, with 11 bases fitting TRBD2. The CDR3 length is 18 residues. Per the germline V gene, CDR1 is PRHDT and CDR2 is FYEKMQ (reference sequence). With 4 bases clipped from V and 2 bases from J, the junction kept 10 bases outside the gene matches. The CDR3 loop reads CASSSEHILAGAYNEQFF. CDR3 nucleotide sequence: TGTGCCAGCAGCTCCGAACACATACTAGCGGGGGCCTACAATGAGCAGTTCTTC.

This sequence joins TRBV7-8 and TRBJ2-7; perhaps TRBD1 as D (6 bases). This CDR3 is built from 13 residues. V was shortened by 5 bases and J by 3 bases, with 11 bases between the two germline ends. Germline CDR1 SGHVS, CDR2 FQNEAQ. CDR3 nucleotide sequence: TGTGCCAGCAGCATTTCACAGGGCTACGAGCAGTACTTC. Protein: CASSISQGYEQYF.

J is TRBJ2-2 and V is TRBV10-3, with D possibly TRBD2 on 5 matching bases. Looked up from germline, CDR1 is ENHRY and CDR2 is SYGVKD. The CDR3 has 13 amino acids. V lost 4 bases and J lost 7, with 10 bases in between. CDR3 residues: CAISGTLDGELFF. For the CDR3, the DNA is TGTGCCATCAGTGGGACTCTGGACGGGGAGCTGTTTTTT.

The chain carries TRBV6-5 and TRBJ1-2; unclear D gene. Germline loops: CDR1 MNHEY, CDR2 SVGAGI. Trimming shortened V by 5 bases and J by 3 bases, and 16 bases separated the two germline ends. The CDR3 has 15 amino acids. In nucleotides, the CDR3 is TGTGCCAGCAGTCCCACTAGGACGGATTACTATGGCTACACCTTC. Its protein product is CASSPTRTDYYGYTF.

The rearrangement joins TRBV2 to TRBJ2-1; TRBD1 agrees at 9 bases. The junction had 4 bases not matched to a gene; V was cut back by 1 base and J by 0 bases. The CDR3 loop spans 17 amino acids. CDR1 SNHLY and CDR2 FYNNEI come from the germline V gene. DNA for the CDR3: TGTGCCAGCAGTGAAGGGACAGGGGTGAGCTCCTACAATGAGCAGTTCTTC. This sequence encodes CASSEGTGVSSYNEQFF. Combining the CDR3 with reference TRBV2 and TRBJ2-1 gives the whole variable domain EPEVTQTPSHQVTQMGQEVILRCVPISNHLYFYWYRQILGQKVEFLVSFYNNEISEKSEIFDDQFSVERPDGSNFTLKIRSTKLEDSAMYFCASSEGTGVSSYNEQFFGPGTRLTVL.

The rearrangement uses TRBV6-5 and TRBJ1-2, with a tentative D call TRBD1 (6 bases). The V gene's germline CDR1 is MNHEY and CDR2 SVGAGI. The CDR3 loop spans 14 amino acids. The V end was cut by 6 bases, the J end by 1 base, with 12 bases between. The CDR3 protein is CASRAGALNYGYTF. As DNA, the CDR3 is TGTGCCAGCAGGGCAGGGGCCCTTAACTATGGCTACACCTTC.

This chain connects TRBV19 to TRBJ1-5; D is possibly TRBD1 (5 bases). The length of the CDR3 is 12 residues. Germline CDR1 LNHDA, CDR2 SQIVND (reference sequence). The V end lost 1 base, the J end lost 7 bases, and 5 bases lay between the germline ends. DNA of the CDR3: TGTGCCAGTAGTATAGGGACACAGCCCCAGCATTTT. Translated, it gives CASSIGTQPQHF. Looking up the rest from reference TRBV19 and TRBJ1-5 gives the full variable domain: DGGITQSPKYLFRKEGQNVTLSCEQNLNHDAMYWYRQDPGQGLRLIYYSQIVNDFQKGDIAEGYSVSREKKESFPLTVTSAQKNPTAFYLCASSIGTQPQHFGDGTRLSIL.

This chain connects TRBV25-1 to TRBJ2-3; 7 nucleotides line up with TRBD1. V was pared by 6 bases and J by 0 bases, with 6 bases of the junction left unmatched. This CDR3 comprises 15 residues. Per germline, CDR1 MGHDK and CDR2 SYGVNS. The CDR3 bases are TGTGCCAGCAGGATCAGGGGGATTAGCACAGATACGCAGTATTTT. It codes for CASRIRGISTDTQYF.

V and J are TRBV19 and TRBJ1-1; 7 nucleotides line up with TRBD1. The ends lost 7 bases at V and 0 bases at J; junction bases unmatched: 17. CDR1 and CDR2 (germline): LNHDA, SQIVND (reference sequence). The CDR3 length is 18 residues. The chain's CDR3 is CASTPRVWDSLMNTEAFF. In DNA form, the CDR3 reads TGTGCCAGTACCCCACGGGTGTGGGACAGCCTTATGAACACTGAAGCTTTCTTT.

The chain combines TRBV7-8 with TRBJ2-7; 7 bases match TRBD2. The length of the CDR3 is 15 residues. V dropped 1 base and J dropped 0; count of bases not matched to a gene: 3. Germline V gives CDR1 SGHVS, CDR2 FQNEAQ. The CDR3 bases are TGTGCCAGCAGCTTAGGCAGCGGGGCCTCCTACGAGCAGTACTTC. This encodes CASSLGSGASYEQYF. Full variable domain (outside the CDR3, taken from reference TRBV7-8 and TRBJ2-7): GAGVSQSPRYKVAKRGQDVALRCDPISGHVSLFWYQQALGQGPEFLTYFQNEAQLDKSGLPSDRFFAERPEGSVSTLKIQRTQQEDSAVYLCASSLGSGASYEQYFGPGTRLTVT.

The chain links TRBV12-3 or TRBV12-4 to TRBJ1-2; D possibly corresponds to TRBD1 (5 bases). The CDR3 has 13 amino acids. V was trimmed by 6 bases and J by 5 bases, leaving 13 bases between them. For the CDR3, the DNA is TGTGCCAGCAGCGGACAAGCTAGATATGGCTACACCTTC. It specifies CASSGQARYGYTF.

This sequence joins TRBV18 and TRBJ2-1; TRBD1 is a possible D gene (6 bases). The CDR3 totals 16 residues. The ends were cut back, 2 bases at V and 5 bases at J, with 16 bases in the middle. Germline CDR1 KGHSH, CDR2 LQKENI. This chain's CDR3 is CASSPMPGDIHNEQFF. For the CDR3, the DNA is TGTGCCAGCTCACCAATGCCAGGGGACATCCACAATGAGCAGTTCTTC.

V and J are TRBV5-1 and TRBJ1-2; D ambiguous. Germline CDR1 reads SGHRS; CDR2 reads YFSETQ. This CDR3 contains 13 residues. V dropped 2 bases and J dropped 2 bases, with 7 bases sitting between them. Here the CDR3 reads CASSLTVNYGYTF. The CDR3 DNA reads TGCGCCAGCAGCTTAACAGTAAACTATGGCTACACCTTC.

The V gene is TRBV15, the J gene TRBJ1-6; no firm D call. V was cut by 0 bases and J by 2 bases, with 8 bases left in between. Germline values: CDR1 LNHNV, CDR2 YYDKDF (reference sequence). CDR3 length equals 16 residues. For the CDR3, the DNA is TGTGCCACCAGCAGAGATCTGGAGCCCTATAATTCACCCCTCCACTTT. It translates to CATSRDLEPYNSPLHF.

The rearrangement links TRBV30 to TRBJ1-4; possibly TRBD1 for D (5 bases). The CDR3 contains 13 residues. The V gene's germline CDR1 is GTSNPN and CDR2 SVGIG (reference sequence). Trimming left V 2 bases short and J 3 bases short, with 7 bases between. The CDR3 DNA is TGTGCCTGGAGTCGGGGGGCTAATGAAAAACTGTTTTTT. Translated, it gives CAWSRGANEKLFF.

The chain joins TRBV2 to TRBJ1-1, with D unresolved. The CDR3 extends over 11 amino acids. The germline V and J ends were trimmed by 6 bases and 4 bases, with 6 bases remaining between them. Germline CDR1 and CDR2: SNHLY and FYNNEI. CDR3 loop: CASRSGTEAFF. CDR3 bases: TGTGCCAGCAGGTCGGGCACTGAAGCTTTCTTT. Based on the CDR3 plus reference TRBV2 and TRBJ1-1, the full variable domain is EPEVTQTPSHQVTQMGQEVILRCVPISNHLYFYWYRQILGQKVEFLVSFYNNEISEKSEIFDDQFSVERPDGSNFTLKIRSTKLEDSAMYFCASRSGTEAFFGQGTRLTVV.

This rearrangement joins TRBV4-1 to TRBJ1-4; TRBD1 matches at 9 bases. The CDR3 spans 20 residues. V was clipped by 1 base and J by 4 bases; unmatched bases: 16. Germline-derived CDR1 and CDR2 are MGHRA and YSYEKL. The CDR3 coding sequence is TGCGCCAGCAGCCAAGTTTGGGGACAGGGTTGGGGAGGAAATAATGAAAAACTGTTTTTT. Translation: CASSQVWGQGWGGNNEKLFF.

Written as DNA, the CDR3 is TGTGCCAGCTCACCAAAGGGACAAGGATACGAGCAGTACTTC. Protein sequence: CASSPKGQGYEQYF. The chain links TRBV18 to TRBJ2-7, with TRBD1 as a possible D gene (6 bases). The CDR3 sequence is 14 residues long. V was pared by 2 bases and J by 4 bases, with 12 bases between. Germline CDR1 KGHSH, CDR2 LQKENI.

This clone appeared once. The gene calls are TRBV20-1 and TRBJ1-5; a possible D gene is TRBD1 (6 bases). CDR3 length equals 15 residues. Germline V gene sequence: CDR1 DFQATT, CDR2 SNEGSKA (reference sequence). V was shortened by 3 bases and J by 0 bases, with 12 bases between the two germline ends. The CDR3 DNA is TGCAGTGCTAGTACAATGACAGGTAGCAATCAGCCCCAGCATTTT. Its translation is CSASTMTGSNQPQHF.

The chain joins TRBV5-1 to TRBJ2-3, with TRBD2 matching 11 bases. The CDR3 length is 16 residues. CDR1 and CDR2 from the germline V gene are SGHRS and YFSETQ. J was trimmed by 2 bases and V by 6 bases; bases with no gene match: 8. In nucleotides, the CDR3 is TGCGCCAGCATAGAATTAGCGGGGGGGCCCACAGATACGCAGTATTTT. Translating gives CASIELAGGPTDTQYF.

The chain employs TRBV2 and TRBJ2-3; 8 nucleotides line up with TRBD1. J lost 1 base, V lost 6 bases, and 9 bases had no gene match. This CDR3 contains 16 residues. CDR1 SNHLY and CDR2 FYNNEI come from the germline V gene. Here the CDR3 reads CASSADRGWGTDTQYF. Written as DNA, the CDR3 is TGTGCCAGCAGCGCTGACAGGGGATGGGGCACAGATACGCAGTATTTT.

The chain combines TRBV24-1 with TRBJ2-1, with D maybe TRBD2 (5 bases). This CDR3 region has 17 residues. The V gene's germline CDR1 is KGHDR and CDR2 SFDVKD. Trimming took off 2 bases at V and 1 base at J, with 14 bases between the two ends. Here the CDR3 DNA reads TGTGCCACCAGTGATTCGTCGGGTGGGAGATCCTACAATGAGCAGTTCTTC. Translated: CATSDSSGGRSYNEQFF.

CDR3 sequence: CASTSDTDTQYF. In DNA form, the CDR3 reads TGTGCCAGCACTTCAGATACAGATACGCAGTATTTT. V gene TRBV28 combines with J gene TRBJ2-3; D is ambiguous. Trimming removed 7 bases at V and 3 bases at J, with 8 bases between. The CDR3 covers 12 residues. Germline CDR1 is MDHEN and CDR2 is SYDVKM.

V is TRBV4-1 and J is TRBJ2-3; 8 bases fit TRBD1. CDR1 and CDR2 (germline): MGHRA, YSYEKL. This CDR3 comprises 17 residues. V lost 0 bases to trimming and J lost 3 bases; unmatched junction nucleotides: 8. The CDR3 loop reads CASSQEAADRGTDTQYF. CDR3 in DNA: TGCGCCAGCAGCCAAGAGGCTGCCGACAGGGGTACAGATACGCAGTATTTT.